The 24 T cell receptor beta chains reported below all come from one sample, sequenced in a study of vaccination and CD4 T cells after COVID-19. These TCRs are of unknown antigen specificity. Treatment specified: roughly ten-day PBMC culture with coronavirus spike peptide pools or control peptides (ViraFEST assay). During the years 2011-2018, before the COVID-19 pandemic, the unexposed donor's CD4+ T cells were collected. The Oncomine TCR Beta short-read assay was what sequenced the DNA obtained from cultured CD4+ T cells. Genomic DNA was isolated from CD4+ T cells that had been cultured. TCRdb re-derived calls from the PCR reads in MiXCR, one entry per CDR3 protein. Of roughly 9,000 distinct CDR3 sequences listed, around 30% were seen once; the top ten hold less than 35%. The specimen sequenced was CD4+ T cells from blood, cultured in vitro. The receptors were gathered from a human donor in good health.

The J gene is TRBJ2-3, the V gene TRBV6-5; D perhaps matches TRBD2 (5 bases). Trimming shortened V by 2 bases and J by 4 bases, and 10 bases separated the two germline ends. CDR1 and CDR2 (germline): MNHEY, SVGAGI. CDR3 length equals 14 residues. The CDR3 loop reads CASSYADGADTQYF. DNA of the CDR3: TGTGCCAGCAGTTACGCCGACGGGGCAGATACGCAGTATTTT.

This clonotype was counted between two and nine times. The genes are TRBV28 and TRBJ1-2; tentatively, D is TRBD1 (5 bases). There are 12 residues in the CDR3. The ends were cut back, 4 bases at V and 4 bases at J, with 7 bases in the middle. Germline-derived CDR1 and CDR2 are MDHEN and SYDVKM. The CDR3 nucleotides are TGTGCCAGCAGTTGGGGGGGCTATGGCTACACCTTC. Translating it yields CASSWGGYGYTF.

The CDR3 bases are TGTGCCAGCAGCCCCTCTCCAGCTAACTATGGCTACACCTTC. It encodes CASSPSPANYGYTF. The chain recombines TRBV7-9 with TRBJ1-2; the D is unclear. V was pared by 5 bases and J by 0 bases, with 10 bases between. The CDR3 totals 14 residues. The germline V gene has CDR1 SEHNR and CDR2 FQNEAQ (reference sequence).

This rearrangement joins TRBV28 to TRBJ2-7; possibly TRBD1 for D (6 bases). Trimming took off 5 bases at V and 2 bases at J, with 16 bases between the two ends. The germline V gene has CDR1 MDHEN and CDR2 SYDVKM. This CDR3 comprises 15 residues. CDR3 residues: CASSLGGNLPYEQYF. CDR3 in DNA: TGTGCCAGCAGTCTAGGGGGAAACTTACCCTACGAGCAGTACTTC.

This chain connects TRBV7-6 to TRBJ1-1; D unclear. The CDR3 consists of 13 residues. Trimming removed 4 bases from V and 8 bases from J, with 14 bases in between. Per germline, CDR1 SGHVS and CDR2 FNYEAQ. The CDR3 nucleotides read TGTGCCAGCAGCTCCCCTCCGATGTGGGAAGCTTTCTTT. Translating it yields CASSSPPMWEAFF.

This chain joins TRBV28 and TRBJ1-5; D ambiguous. The germline gives CDR1 MDHEN, CDR2 SYDVKM. The ends were cut back, 3 bases at V and 3 bases at J, with 12 bases in the middle. CDR3 size: 15 residues. The DNA for the CDR3 is TGTGCCAGCAGTTTGACTGGGCCCTACAATCAGCCCCAGCATTTT. It translates to CASSLTGPYNQPQHF.

This clonotype was seen a handful of times. The gene calls are TRBV20-1 and TRBJ2-3; D is uncertain. The V gene's germline CDR1 is DFQATT and CDR2 SNEGSKA (reference sequence). This CDR3 has 13 amino acids. Between the trimmed V and J ends, which lost 5 bases and 6 bases, there was a span of 15 bases. CDR3 loop: CSAPSNSADTQYF. In DNA, the CDR3 is TGCAGTGCTCCCTCAAATTCGGCGGATACGCAGTATTTT.

This sequence joins TRBV6-2 or TRBV6-3 and TRBJ2-3; the D is unclear. The CDR3 extends over 13 amino acids. Germline CDR1 MNHEY, CDR2 SVGEGT. V lost 7 bases to trimming and J lost 7 bases, with 15 bases between them. CDR3 DNA: TGTGCCAGCACCTACTCAGATTGGAATACGCAGTATTTT. Amino acid sequence: CASTYSDWNTQYF.

This clonotype was found a few times. V usage is TRBV7-2 and J usage is TRBJ2-1; TRBD2 matches 7 bases. The germline CDR1 and CDR2 sequences are SGHTA and FQGNSA. With V trimmed by 1 base and J by 4 bases, 4 bases remained unmatched. The CDR3 is made up of 15 amino acids. CDR3 DNA sequence: TGTGCCAGCAGCTTAGAGGGGCGGGGGTACAATGAGCAGTTCTTC. It encodes CASSLEGRGYNEQFF.

The chain recombines TRBV6-2 or TRBV6-3 with TRBJ2-5; 11 bases match TRBD1. CDR1 is MNHEY, CDR2 SVGEGT, per germline. The CDR3 covers 15 residues. The trim removed 4 bases at V and 5 bases at J, leaving 6 bases unmatched. The CDR3 DNA sequence: TGTGCCAGCAGTTCAGGACAGGGGGCCCCGGAGACCCAGTACTTC. Its translation: CASSSGQGAPETQYF.

This clonotype was counted only a few times. The chain employs TRBV6-1 and TRBJ2-4, with a weak D call TRBD2 (7 bases). With 6 bases removed from V and 1 base from J, the gap between germline ends came to 10 bases. Germline values: CDR1 MNHNS, CDR2 SASEGT. This CDR3 region has 14 residues. CDR3 sequence reads: CASRGGGAKNIQYF. The DNA of the CDR3 is TGTGCCAGCAGAGGGGGGGGCGCCAAAAACATTCAGTACTTC.

The chain couples TRBV29-1 to TRBJ2-5; tentative D call: TRBD2 (5 bases). The germline CDR1 and CDR2 sequences are SQVTM and ANQGSEA. The germline V and J ends were trimmed by 3 bases and 7 bases, with 21 bases remaining between them. This CDR3 contains 15 residues. The CDR3 is CSVESDGGGLGTQYF. CDR3 in DNA: TGCAGCGTTGAGAGTGACGGCGGTGGACTCGGGACCCAGTACTTC. Based on the CDR3 plus reference TRBV29-1 and TRBJ2-5, the full variable domain is SAVISQKPSRDICQRGTSLTIQCQVDSQVTMMFWYRQQPGQSLTLIATANQGSEATYESGFVIDKFPISRPNLTFSTLTVSNMSPEDSSIYLCSVESDGGGLGTQYFGPGTRLLVL.

This clonotype has a single count. V is TRBV11-2 and J is TRBJ2-7; either TRBD1 or TRBD2 may fit D (6 bases each). The CDR3 has 15 amino acids. Germline CDR1 and CDR2: SGHAT and FQNNGV. Trimming shortened V by 7 bases and J by 5 bases, and 21 bases separated the two germline ends. CDR3 in amino acids: CASIGGTISGDEQYF. CDR3 coding DNA: TGTGCCAGCATCGGCGGGACAATTTCAGGGGACGAGCAGTACTTC.

This clonotype was recorded once. This chain joins TRBV28 and TRBJ2-1; 8 nucleotides agree with TRBD2. The length of the CDR3 is 15 residues. V trimming: 5 bases; J trimming: 8 bases; junction bases outside the gene matches: 11. Germline values: CDR1 MDHEN, CDR2 SYDVKM. The CDR3 loop reads CASSPRGLVIYEQFF. In DNA form, the CDR3 reads TGTGCCAGCAGTCCTCGGGGACTAGTAATCTATGAGCAGTTCTTC.

The chain has TRBV27 and TRBJ2-3, with D possibly TRBD2 on 5 matching bases. Germline-derived CDR1 and CDR2 are MNHEY and SMNVEV (reference sequence). The CDR3 spans 15 residues. With 2 bases removed from V and 2 bases from J, the gap between germline ends came to 11 bases. The DNA of the CDR3 is TGTGCCAGCAGTTTAGGTCTAGCAACCACAGATACGCAGTATTTT. Translation gives CASSLGLATTDTQYF.

By share, this clonotype ranks as medium-sized (0.01 to 0.1%). The chain couples TRBV6-2 or TRBV6-3 to TRBJ2-7, with TRBD1 matching over 7 bases. V trimming: 4 bases; J trimming: 5 bases; junction bases outside the gene matches: 2. This CDR3 is built from 12 residues. Germline CDR1 MNHEY, CDR2 SVGEGT. The CDR3 loop reads CASSWDSNEQYF. Written as DNA, the CDR3 is TGTGCCAGCAGTTGGGACAGCAACGAGCAGTACTTC.

This clonotype was picked up a small number of times. The chain couples TRBV7-9 to TRBJ1-5; no reliable D call. Germline V CDR1 and CDR2: SEHNR, FQNEAQ (reference sequence). There are 14 residues in the CDR3. V shed 0 bases and J shed 4 bases, with 7 bases lying between them. CDR3 loop: CASSLAGSNQPQHF. For the CDR3, the DNA is TGTGCCAGCAGCTTAGCGGGGTCGAATCAGCCCCAGCATTTT.

V and J are TRBV30 and TRBJ2-3; 7 positions agree with TRBD2. Per the germline V gene, CDR1 is GTSNPN and CDR2 is SVGIG (reference sequence). The CDR3 runs 14 residues. V shed 5 bases and J 0 bases; nucleotides not matched to a gene: 5. The CDR3 region has the DNA TGTGCCTGGGACCCAGCGGGGAGCACAGATACGCAGTATTTT. Its translation is CAWDPAGSTDTQYF.

This chain connects TRBV5-1 to TRBJ2-7; D not certain. V lost 3 bases and J lost 1, with 11 bases in between. The CDR3 totals 14 residues. CDR1 is SGHRS and CDR2 is YFSETQ in the germline V gene. The CDR3 loop reads CASSSRVPSYEQYF. The CDR3 DNA is TGCGCCAGCAGCTCCCGGGTCCCTTCCTACGAGCAGTACTTC.

The chain is built from TRBV18 and TRBJ2-7; D gene unclear. The CDR3 has 13 residues. Germline V lookup: CDR1 KGHSH, CDR2 LQKENI. V shed 5 bases and J shed 2 bases, with 10 bases lying between them. The CDR3 protein is CASSKTETYEQYF. DNA of the CDR3: TGTGCCAGCTCAAAGACCGAAACCTACGAGCAGTACTTC.

This sequence joins TRBV29-1 and TRBJ1-1; D is unresolved. V gave up 6 bases and J gave up 4 bases, with 12 bases separating them. The CDR3 is made up of 12 amino acids. CDR1 is SQVTM and CDR2 is ANQGSEA in the germline V gene. CDR3 sequence (DNA): TGCAGCGTATCCAGCTTGGCCACTGAAGCTTTCTTT. It yields the protein CSVSSLATEAFF. The complete variable domain, with remaining parts taken from reference TRBV29-1 and TRBJ1-1, reads SAVISQKPSRDICQRGTSLTIQCQVDSQVTMMFWYRQQPGQSLTLIATANQGSEATYESGFVIDKFPISRPNLTFSTLTVSNMSPEDSSIYLCSVSSLATEAFFGQGTRLTVV.

The J gene is TRBJ2-5, the V gene TRBV5-1, with a weak D call TRBD1 (6 bases). V dropped 1 base and J dropped 2 bases, with 12 bases sitting between them. CDR3 length: 15 amino acids. Germline-derived CDR1 and CDR2 are SGHRS and YFSETQ. CDR3 coding DNA: TGCGCCAGCAGCTTGTCGGGACACGGGCAAGAGACCCAGTACTTC. Translating gives CASSLSGHGQETQYF.

This clonotype was counted a few times. The chain joins TRBV6-2 or TRBV6-3 to TRBJ1-1; D gene ambiguous. The CDR3 contains 11 residues. Trimming shortened V by 8 bases and J by 10 bases, and 14 bases separated the two germline ends. The germline V gene has CDR1 MNHEY and CDR2 SVGEGT. The CDR3 reads CASRSGEGAFF. CDR3 coding DNA: TGTGCCAGCCGTTCCGGGGAGGGAGCTTTCTTT.

The chain combines TRBV20-1 with TRBJ2-7, with 8 bases aligning to TRBD1. From germline, CDR1 is DFQATT and CDR2 SNEGSKA (reference sequence). Trimming took 4 bases from V and 7 from J; bases not matched to a gene: 12. The CDR3 sequence is 14 residues long. This chain's CDR3 is CSATTAQGAWEQYF. For the CDR3, the DNA is TGCAGTGCTACCACCGCCCAGGGGGCTTGGGAGCAGTACTTC.